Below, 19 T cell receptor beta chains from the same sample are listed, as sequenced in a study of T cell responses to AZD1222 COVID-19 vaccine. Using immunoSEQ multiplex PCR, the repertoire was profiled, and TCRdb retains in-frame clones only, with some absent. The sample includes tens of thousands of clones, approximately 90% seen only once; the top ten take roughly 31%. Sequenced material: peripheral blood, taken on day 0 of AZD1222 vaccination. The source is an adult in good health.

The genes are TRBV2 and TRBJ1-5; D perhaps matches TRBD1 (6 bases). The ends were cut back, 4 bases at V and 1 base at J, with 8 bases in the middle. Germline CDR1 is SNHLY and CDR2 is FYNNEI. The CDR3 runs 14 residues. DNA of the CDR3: TGTGCCAGCAGTGCTCAGGGGAGCAATCAGCCCCAGCATTTT. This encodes CASSAQGSNQPQHF.

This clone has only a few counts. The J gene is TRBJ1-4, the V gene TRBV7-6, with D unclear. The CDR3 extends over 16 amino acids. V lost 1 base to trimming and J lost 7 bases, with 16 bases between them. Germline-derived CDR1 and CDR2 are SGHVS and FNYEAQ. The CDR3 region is CASSLEGPGRGEKLFF. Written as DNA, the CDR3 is TGTGCCAGCAGCTTAGAAGGGCCAGGTCGGGGTGAAAAACTGTTTTTT.

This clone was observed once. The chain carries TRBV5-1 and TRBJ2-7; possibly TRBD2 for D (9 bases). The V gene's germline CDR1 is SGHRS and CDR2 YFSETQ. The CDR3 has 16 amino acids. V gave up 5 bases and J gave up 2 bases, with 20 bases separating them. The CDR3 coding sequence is TGCGCCAGCAGAACAGGGGGTCTAGCGGGGACCTACGAGCAGTACTTC. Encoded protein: CASRTGGLAGTYEQYF.

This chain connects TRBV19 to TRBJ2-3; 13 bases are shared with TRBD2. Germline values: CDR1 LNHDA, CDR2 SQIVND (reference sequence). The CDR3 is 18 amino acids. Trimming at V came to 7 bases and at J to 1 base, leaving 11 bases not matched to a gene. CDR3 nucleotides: TGTGCCAGTAATTCAAATACCGGACTAGCGGGAGGCACAGATACGCAGTATTTT. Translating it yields CASNSNTGLAGGTDTQYF.

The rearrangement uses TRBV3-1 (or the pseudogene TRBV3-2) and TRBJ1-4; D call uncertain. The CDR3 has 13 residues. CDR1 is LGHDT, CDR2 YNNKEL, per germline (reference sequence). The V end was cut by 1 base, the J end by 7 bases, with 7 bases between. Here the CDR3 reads CASSQGSGEKLFF. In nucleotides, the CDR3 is TGTGCCAGCAGCCAAGGGAGCGGTGAAAAACTGTTTTTT.

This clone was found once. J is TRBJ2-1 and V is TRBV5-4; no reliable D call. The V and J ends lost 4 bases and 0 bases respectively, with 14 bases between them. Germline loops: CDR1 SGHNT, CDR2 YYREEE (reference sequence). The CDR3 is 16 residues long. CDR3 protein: CASSPDLGSSYNEQFF. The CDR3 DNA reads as TGTGCCAGCAGCCCCGATTTGGGGTCCTCCTACAATGAGCAGTTCTTC. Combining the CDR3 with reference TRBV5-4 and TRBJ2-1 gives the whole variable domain ETGVTQSPTHLIKTRGQQVTLRCSSQSGHNTVSWYQQALGQGPQFIFQYYREEENGRGNFPPRFSGLQFPNYSSELNVNALELDDSALYLCASSPDLGSSYNEQFFGPGTRLTVL.

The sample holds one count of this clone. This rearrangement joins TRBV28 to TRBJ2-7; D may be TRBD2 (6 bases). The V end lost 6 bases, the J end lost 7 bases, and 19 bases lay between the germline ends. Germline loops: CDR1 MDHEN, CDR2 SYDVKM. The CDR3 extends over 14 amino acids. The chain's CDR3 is CASSPGADAGEQYF. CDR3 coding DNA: TGTGCCAGCAGCCCCGGGGCGGACGCGGGGGAGCAGTACTTC.

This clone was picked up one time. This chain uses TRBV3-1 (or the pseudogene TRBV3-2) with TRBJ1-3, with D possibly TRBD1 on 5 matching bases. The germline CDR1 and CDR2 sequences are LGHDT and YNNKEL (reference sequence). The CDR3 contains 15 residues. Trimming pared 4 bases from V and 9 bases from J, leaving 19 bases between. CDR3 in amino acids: CASSPGGGGRGTIYF. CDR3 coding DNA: TGTGCCAGCAGCCCCGGCGGGGGGGGTAGGGGCACCATATATTTT.

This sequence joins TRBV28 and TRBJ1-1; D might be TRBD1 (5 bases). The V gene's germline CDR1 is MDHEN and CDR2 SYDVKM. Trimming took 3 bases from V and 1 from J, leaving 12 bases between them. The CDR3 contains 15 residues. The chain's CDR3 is CASSFWLGRNTEAFF. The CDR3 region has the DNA TGTGCCAGCAGTTTTTGGTTGGGACGGAACACTGAAGCTTTCTTT.

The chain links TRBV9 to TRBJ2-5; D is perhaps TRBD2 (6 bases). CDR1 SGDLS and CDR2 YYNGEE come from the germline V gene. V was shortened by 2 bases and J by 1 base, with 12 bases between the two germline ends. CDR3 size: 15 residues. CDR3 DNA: TGTGCCAGCAGCGTCATGGCGGGGTCCCAAGAGACCCAGTACTTC. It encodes CASSVMAGSQETQYF.

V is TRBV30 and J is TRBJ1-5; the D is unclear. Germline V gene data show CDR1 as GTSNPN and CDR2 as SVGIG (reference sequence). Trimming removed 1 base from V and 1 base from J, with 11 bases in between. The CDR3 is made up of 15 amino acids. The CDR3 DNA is TGTGCCTGGAGTGCCTTGGGAGGAAGCAATCAGCCCCAGCATTTT. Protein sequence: CAWSALGGSNQPQHF. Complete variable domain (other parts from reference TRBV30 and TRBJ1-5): SQTIHQWPATLVQPVGSPLSLECTVEGTSNPNLYWYRQAAGRGLQLLFYSVGIGQISSEVPQNLSASRPQDRQFILSSKKLLLSDSGFYLCAWSALGGSNQPQHFGDGTRLSIL.

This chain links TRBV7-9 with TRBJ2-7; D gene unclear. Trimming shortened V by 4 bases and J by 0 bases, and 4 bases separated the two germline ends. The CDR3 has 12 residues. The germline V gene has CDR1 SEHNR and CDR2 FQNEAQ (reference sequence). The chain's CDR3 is CASSSLSYEQYF. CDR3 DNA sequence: TGTGCCAGCAGCTCCCTCTCCTACGAGCAGTACTTC.

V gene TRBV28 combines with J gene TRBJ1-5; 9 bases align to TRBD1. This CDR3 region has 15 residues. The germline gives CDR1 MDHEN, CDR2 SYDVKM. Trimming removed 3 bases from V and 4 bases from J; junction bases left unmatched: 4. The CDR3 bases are TGTGCCAGCAGTTTCGGGACAGGGATTAATCAGCCCCAGCATTTT. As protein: CASSFGTGINQPQHF.

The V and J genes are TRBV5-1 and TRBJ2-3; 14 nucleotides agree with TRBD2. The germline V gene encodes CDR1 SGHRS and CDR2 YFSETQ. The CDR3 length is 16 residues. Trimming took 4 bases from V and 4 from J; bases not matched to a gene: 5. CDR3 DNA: TGCGCCAGCAGCCTGGAGGGACTAGCGGGAGCAGATACGCAGTATTTT. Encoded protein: CASSLEGLAGADTQYF.

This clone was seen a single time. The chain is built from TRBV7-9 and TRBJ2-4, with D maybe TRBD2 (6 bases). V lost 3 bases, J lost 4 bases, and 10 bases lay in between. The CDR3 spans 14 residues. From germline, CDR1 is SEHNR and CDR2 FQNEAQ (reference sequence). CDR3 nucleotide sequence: TGTGCCAGCAGCTTTCCCGGGACTAAAAACATTCAGTACTTC. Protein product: CASSFPGTKNIQYF.

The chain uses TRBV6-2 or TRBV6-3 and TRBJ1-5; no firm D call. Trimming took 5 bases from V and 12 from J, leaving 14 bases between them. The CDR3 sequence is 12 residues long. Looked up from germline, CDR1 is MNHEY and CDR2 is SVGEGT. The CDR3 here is CASSDRASLQHF. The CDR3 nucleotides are TGTGCCAGCAGTGACCGGGCGAGCCTCCAGCATTTT.

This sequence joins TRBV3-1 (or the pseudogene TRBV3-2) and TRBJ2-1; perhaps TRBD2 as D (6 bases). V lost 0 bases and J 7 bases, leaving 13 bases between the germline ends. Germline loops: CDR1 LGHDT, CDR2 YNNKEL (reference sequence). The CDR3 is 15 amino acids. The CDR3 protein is CASSQDLRGWNEQFF. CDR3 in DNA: TGTGCCAGCAGCCAAGATCTGCGGGGCTGGAATGAGCAGTTCTTC.

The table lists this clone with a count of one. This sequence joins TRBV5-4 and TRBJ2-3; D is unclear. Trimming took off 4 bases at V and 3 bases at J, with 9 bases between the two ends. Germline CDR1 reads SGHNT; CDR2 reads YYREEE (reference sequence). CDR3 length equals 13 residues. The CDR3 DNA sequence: TGTGCCAGCAGCGCTTGGGGAACAGATACGCAGTATTTT. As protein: CASSAWGTDTQYF.

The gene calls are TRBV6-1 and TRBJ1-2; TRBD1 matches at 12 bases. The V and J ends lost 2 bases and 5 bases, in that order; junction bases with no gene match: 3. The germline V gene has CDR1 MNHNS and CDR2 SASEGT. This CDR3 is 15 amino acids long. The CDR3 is CASSEPGQGAYGYTF. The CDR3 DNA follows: TGTGCCAGCAGTGAACCGGGACAGGGGGCTTATGGCTACACCTTC.